The 31 T cell receptor beta chains below come from one sample, sequenced in a study of cytomegalovirus exposure and HLA in healthy donors. 60 Vbeta and 13 Jbeta primers were used in PCR. Only in-frame clones appear in the TCRdb table, and some are missing; sequencing was by immunoSEQ multiplex PCR. The sample lists fewer than 250,000 clones; 76% were seen once. Specimen: PBMCs. These receptors originate from a young man in good health and CMV-seronegative.

The V call is TRBV28, the J call TRBJ1-1; 10 bases fit TRBD1. After removal of 1 base from V and 3 bases from J, the junction contained 5 bases not matched to a gene. CDR1 is MDHEN, CDR2 SYDVKM, per germline. This CDR3 comprises 16 residues. CDR3: CASSLLGTGADTEAFF. As DNA, the CDR3 is TGTGCCAGCAGTTTATTAGGGACAGGGGCGGACACTGAAGCTTTCTTT.

This clone appeared a few times. The chain uses TRBV30 and TRBJ2-3, with D unresolved. This CDR3 is built from 11 residues. Trimming removed 2 bases from V and 10 bases from J, with 10 bases in between. Germline CDR1 GTSNPN, CDR2 SVGIG (reference sequence). CDR3 bases: TGTGCCTGGAGTTCTACCTACGCGCAGTATTTT. It is translated as CAWSSTYAQYF.

This sequence joins TRBV7-2 and TRBJ2-5; 13 nucleotides match TRBD2. Germline CDR1 is SGHTA and CDR2 is FQGNSA. This CDR3 has 17 residues. V shed 3 bases, J shed 5 bases, and the junction held 9 bases outside the gene matches. This CDR3 reads CASSFVTSGRVGETQYF. The CDR3 coding sequence is TGTGCCAGCAGCTTTGTTACTAGCGGGAGGGTCGGGGAGACCCAGTACTTC.

The V gene is TRBV4-2, the J gene TRBJ2-7; D is uncertain. This CDR3 region has 14 residues. Germline V lookup: CDR1 LGHNA, CDR2 YNFKEQ. The V end was cut by 0 bases, the J end by 2 bases, with 8 bases between. The CDR3 sequence: CASSQDLVAYEQYF. CDR3 coding DNA: TGTGCCAGCAGCCAAGATCTAGTAGCCTACGAGCAGTACTTC.

To note about this clone: The junction differs from germline at one of its ends, possibly a read error. This sample includes further DNA sequences coding for the same CDR3. The rearrangement uses TRBV7-3 and TRBJ2-7; 7 bases align to TRBD2. The CDR3 runs 14 residues. In germline, CDR1 is SGHTA, CDR2 FQGTGA. The CDR3 spells CASSPSGNSYEQYF. CDR3 bases: TGTGCCAGCAGCCCCAGCGGGAACTCCTACGAGCAATACTTC. Full variable domain (outside the CDR3, taken from reference TRBV7-3 and TRBJ2-7): GAGVSQTPSNKVTEKGKYVELRCDPISGHTALYWYRQSLGQGPEFLIYFQGTGAADDSGLPNDRFFAVRPEGSVSTLKIQRTERGDSAVYLCASSPSGNSYEQYFGPGTRLTVT.

This chain uses TRBV15 with TRBJ2-1; 9 nucleotides line up with TRBD2. The CDR3 is 19 residues long. CDR1 LNHNV and CDR2 YYDKDF come from the germline V gene (reference sequence). J was trimmed by 4 bases and V by 0 bases; bases with no gene match: 13. CDR3 coding DNA: TGTGCCACCAGCAGAGATCAAGCGGGAGGCCACCCGATGTACAATGAGCAGTTCTTC. Encoded protein: CATSRDQAGGHPMYNEQFF. Full variable domain (rest looked up from reference TRBV15 and TRBJ2-1): DAMVIQNPRYQVTQFGKPVTLSCSQTLNHNVMYWYQQKSSQAPKLLFHYYDKDFNNEADTPDNFQSRRPNTSFCFLDIRSPGLGDTAMYLCATSRDQAGGHPMYNEQFFGPGTRLTVL.

The count of this clone is one. Sequence at one end of the junction differs from germline and may be a read error. The rearrangement uses TRBV4-2 and TRBJ1-3; D possibly corresponds to TRBD1 (5 bases). Germline CDR1 reads LGHNA; CDR2 reads YNFKEQ. The CDR3 sequence is 17 residues long. The CDR3 loop reads CASSPLMGGISGNAIYF. In nucleotides, the CDR3 is TGTGCCAGCAGCCCCCTCATGGGGGGGATCTCTGGAAACGCCATATATTTT.

The chain couples TRBV5-1 to TRBJ2-5, with no clear D. V shed 0 bases and J shed 5 bases, with 14 bases lying between them. The CDR3 covers 15 residues. CDR1 and CDR2 (germline): SGHRS, YFSETQ. CDR3 in amino acids: CASSLVLGLGETQYF. The CDR3 nucleotides are TGCGCCAGCAGCTTGGTCCTAGGATTGGGTGAGACCCAGTACTTC.

V usage is TRBV6-1 and J usage is TRBJ1-2; 11 bases map to TRBD1. Germline V CDR1 and CDR2: MNHNS, SASEGT. Germline trimming cut 6 bases from V and 7 bases from J; bases unmatched to any gene: 4. The CDR3 has 13 residues. The CDR3 DNA reads TGTGCCAGCAGGGGGACAGGGGGGGGTGGCTACACCTTC. Amino acids: CASRGTGGGGYTF.

This clone was picked up one time. CDR3: CASSPYGPGPQREGNTIYF. CDR3 nucleotides: TGTGCCAGCAGCCCCTATGGGCCCGGACCTCAGAGGGAAGGAAACACCATATATTTT. This chain uses TRBV21-1 with TRBJ1-3. TRBV21-1 counts as a pseudogene. This CDR3 spans 19 amino acids.

V is TRBV5-1 and J is TRBJ2-5; TRBD2 agrees at 12 bases. CDR3 length equals 17 residues. V was clipped by 0 bases and J by 5 bases; unmatched bases: 8. Germline lookup yields CDR1 SGHRS and CDR2 YFSETQ. The CDR3 region has the DNA TGCGCCAGCAGCTTGGAGGCTAGCGGGAGGGCCCAGGAGACCCAGTACTTC. Its protein product is CASSLEASGRAQETQYF.

The chain combines TRBV2 with TRBJ2-3, with 9 bases that match TRBD1. This CDR3 contains 15 residues. V was clipped by 7 bases and J by 4 bases; unmatched bases: 9. Germline CDR1 SNHLY, CDR2 FYNNEI. The CDR3 DNA sequence: TGTGCCAGCATTAACGACAGGGGGGCCGCAGATACGCAGTATTTT. Translating gives CASINDRGAADTQYF.

This rearrangement joins TRBV7-9 to TRBJ2-5; 9 positions agree with TRBD2. From germline, CDR1 is SEHNR and CDR2 FQNEAQ (reference sequence). V shed 2 bases and J 2 bases; nucleotides not matched to a gene: 6. This CDR3 has 16 residues. CDR3 DNA sequence: TGTGCCAGCAGCTTATTAGCGGGAGAGCTACAAGAGACCCAGTACTTC. Residues: CASSLLAGELQETQYF.

The rearrangement links TRBV4-2 to TRBJ2-4, with 7 bases lining up with TRBD2. The J segment lost 8 bases and the V segment lost 4 bases, leaving 14 bases of the junction unmatched. CDR1 is LGHNA and CDR2 is YNFKEQ in the germline V gene. The CDR3 loop spans 16 amino acids. For the CDR3, the DNA is TGTGCCAGCAGCCCGAAGCGGGGCCTCGGTGGGGACATTCAGTACTTC. Translated, it gives CASSPKRGLGGDIQYF.

This clone appeared a few times. V gene TRBV28 combines with J gene TRBJ2-7, with 9 positions matching TRBD1. Per germline, CDR1 MDHEN and CDR2 SYDVKM. Losses at the gene ends were 4 bases for V and 5 bases for J; bases not matched to a gene: 9. The CDR3 runs 15 residues. DNA for the CDR3: TGTGCCAGCAGTTCATCCGGGACAGGGTCCCACGAGCAGTACTTC. Translating it yields CASSSSGTGSHEQYF.

The V call is TRBV20-1, the J call TRBJ2-1; D not certain. This CDR3 has 10 residues. From germline, CDR1 is DFQATT and CDR2 SNEGSKA (reference sequence). V was shortened by 3 bases and J by 9 bases, with 6 bases between the two germline ends. The CDR3 loop reads CSASRVEQFF. CDR3 nucleotides: TGCAGTGCTAGTCGCGTTGAGCAGTTCTTC.

Only a few counts were recorded for this clone. This chain uses TRBV11-3 with TRBJ2-1; perhaps TRBD1 as D (6 bases). The CDR3 consists of 14 residues. Germline-derived CDR1 and CDR2 are SGHNT and YENEEA. The ends were cut back, 5 bases at V and 6 bases at J, with 14 bases in the middle. The chain's CDR3 is CASSEALGANEQFF. As DNA, the CDR3 is TGTGCCAGCAGCGAAGCCCTGGGGGCCAATGAGCAGTTCTTC.

The gene calls are TRBV2 and TRBJ1-1; 9 positions agree with TRBD1. Germline CDR1 is SNHLY and CDR2 is FYNNEI. With V trimmed by 6 bases and J by 4 bases, 3 bases remained unmatched. The CDR3 is made up of 13 amino acids. DNA for the CDR3: TGTGCCAGCAGGGACAGGGGAATCACTGAAGCTTTCTTT. Translation: CASRDRGITEAFF.

This chain uses TRBV18 with TRBJ1-2; D ambiguous. Trimming stripped 3 bases from V and 8 bases from J, with 19 bases between. The CDR3 is made up of 15 amino acids. Germline lookup yields CDR1 KGHSH and CDR2 LQKENI. Here the CDR3 reads CASSPLPAGSGGYTF. CDR3 nucleotides: TGTGCCAGCTCACCTCTCCCAGCGGGTTCCGGCGGCTACACCTTC.

This clone was found once. The chain links TRBV28 to TRBJ1-3, with 7 positions matching TRBD1. The CDR3 runs to 16 residues. V dropped 5 bases and J dropped 3; count of bases not matched to a gene: 10. Germline V gives CDR1 MDHEN, CDR2 SYDVKM. CDR3 coding DNA: TGTGCCAGCAGTATCGACAGGGTCCCGAGTGGAAACACCATATATTTT. Translating gives CASSIDRVPSGNTIYF.

The chain recombines TRBV28 with TRBJ1-5; tentative D call: TRBD1 (6 bases). The ends were cut back, 4 bases at V and 1 base at J, with 17 bases in the middle. The CDR3 is made up of 17 amino acids. CDR1 MDHEN and CDR2 SYDVKM come from the germline V gene. The CDR3 sequence: CASSSTGQSLSNQPQHF. DNA of the CDR3: TGTGCCAGCAGTTCTACTGGACAGTCTCTGAGCAATCAGCCCCAGCATTTT.

The V and J genes are TRBV4-1 and TRBJ1-5, with D maybe TRBD1 (5 bases). Trimming took off 0 bases at V and 7 bases at J, with 16 bases between the two ends. The germline V gene encodes CDR1 MGHRA and CDR2 YSYEKL. The CDR3 spans 16 residues. This CDR3 reads CASSQDRRGAGQPQHF. CDR3 nucleotides: TGCGCCAGCAGCCAAGATCGTCGGGGCGCGGGACAGCCCCAGCATTTT.

The chain uses TRBV6-1 and TRBJ1-5, with 7 bases lining up with TRBD1. CDR3 size: 14 residues. With V trimmed by 7 bases and J by 5 bases, 8 bases remained unmatched. Germline CDR1 MNHNS, CDR2 SASEGT. The CDR3 nucleotides read TGTGCCAGCACTTCGGGACAGCCCTATCAGCCCCAGCATTTT. Its protein product is CASTSGQPYQPQHF.

V usage is TRBV28 and J usage is TRBJ1-6, with TRBD1 identical over 9 bases. Germline V CDR1 and CDR2: MDHEN, SYDVKM. Losses at the gene ends were 3 bases for V and 1 base for J; bases not matched to a gene: 7. This CDR3 has 18 residues. CDR3 region: CASSLPTGGRSYNSPLHF. CDR3 coding DNA: TGTGCCAGCAGTTTGCCTACAGGGGGCAGATCCTATAATTCACCCCTCCACTTT.

As regards this clone: The same CDR3 can be traced to other DNA sequences in this sample. The chain recombines TRBV5-4 with TRBJ1-1; perhaps TRBD1 as D (5 bases). The V end was cut by 2 bases, the J end by 5 bases, with 10 bases between. This CDR3 comprises 13 residues. CDR1 SGHNT and CDR2 YYREEE come from the germline V gene (reference sequence). The CDR3 coding sequence is TGTGCCAGCAGCTTCCGGGGGGGGACTGAAGCTTTCTTT. Translating gives CASSFRGGTEAFF.

Turning to this clone: The junction departs from the called germline gene at one end, perhaps through a read error. This chain uses TRBV2 with TRBJ2-7, with 7 bases matching TRBD1. CDR3 length: 12 amino acids. Germline lookup yields CDR1 SNHLY and CDR2 FYNNEI. CDR3 DNA sequence: TGTGCCAGCAGGAATGAGGGGGCGAAAGGCAACTTC. This translates into CASRNEGAKGNF.

This clone was observed a handful of times. V gene TRBV11-2 combines with J gene TRBJ2-7, with TRBD1 matching over 7 bases. Germline V gene lookup returns CDR1 SGHAT and CDR2 FQNNGV. This CDR3 is built from 13 residues. The junction had 2 bases not matched to a gene; V was cut back by 5 bases and J by 1 base. The CDR3 is CASSGTASYEQYF. The CDR3 DNA sequence: TGTGCCAGCAGCGGGACAGCTTCCTACGAGCAGTACTTC.

The rearrangement joins TRBV5-5 to TRBJ1-1, with 7 bases aligning to TRBD1. This CDR3 spans 12 amino acids. With V trimmed by 7 bases and J by 5 bases, 5 bases remained unmatched. CDR1 SGHKS and CDR2 YYEKEE come from the germline V gene (reference sequence). CDR3 protein: CASQGVRTEAFF. The CDR3 coding sequence is TGTGCCAGCCAGGGGGTACGGACTGAAGCTTTCTTT.

The rearrangement uses TRBV28 and TRBJ2-5; 10 nucleotides line up with TRBD2. The CDR3 consists of 13 residues. Losses at the gene ends were 3 bases for V and 12 bases for J; bases not matched to a gene: 7. Germline CDR1 and CDR2: MDHEN and SYDVKM. CDR3 DNA sequence: TGTGCCAGCAGTTTGGGCCTAGCGGGAGCGAAGTACTTC. It yields the protein CASSLGLAGAKYF. The full variable domain, in which reference TRBV28 and TRBJ2-5 provide the parts outside the CDR3, is DVKVTQSSRYLVKRTGEKVFLECVQDMDHENMFWYRQDPGLGLRLIYFSYDVKMKEKGDIPEGYSVSREKKERFSLILESASTNQTSMYLCASSLGLAGAKYFGPGTRLLVL.

The rearrangement links TRBV9 to TRBJ1-1, with TRBD1 as a possible D gene (5 bases). Germline CDR1 and CDR2: SGDLS and YYNGEE. V was cut by 5 bases and J by 1 base, with 9 bases left in between. The length of the CDR3 is 13 residues. CDR3 coding DNA: TGTGCCAGCAGTAAGACAGAGAACACTGAAGCTTTCTTT. Amino acids: CASSKTENTEAFF.

The CDR3 DNA reads TGTGCCAGCAGTGACCTGGCAGGGATAGAGACCCAGTACTTC. Its protein is CASSDLAGIETQYF. This chain uses TRBV2 with TRBJ2-5, with D possibly being TRBD1 (5 bases). The CDR3 runs 14 residues. Trimming took off 3 bases at V and 4 bases at J, with 12 bases between the two ends. Germline V gives CDR1 SNHLY, CDR2 FYNNEI.